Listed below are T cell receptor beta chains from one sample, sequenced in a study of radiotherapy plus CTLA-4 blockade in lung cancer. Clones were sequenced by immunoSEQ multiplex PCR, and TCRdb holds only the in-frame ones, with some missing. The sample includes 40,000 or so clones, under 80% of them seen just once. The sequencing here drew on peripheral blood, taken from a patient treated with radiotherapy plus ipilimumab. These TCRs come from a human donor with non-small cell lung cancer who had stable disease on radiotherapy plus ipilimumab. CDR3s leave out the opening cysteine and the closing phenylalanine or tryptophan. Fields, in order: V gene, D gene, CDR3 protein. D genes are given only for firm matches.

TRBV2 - ASSEGLTPLH
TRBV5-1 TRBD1 ASSQGTADWETQY
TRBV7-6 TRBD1 ASSTARTGKETQY
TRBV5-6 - ASLLGGAGYQETQY
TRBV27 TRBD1 ASSVQGANYEQY
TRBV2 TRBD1 ASRGGTVAGNTIY
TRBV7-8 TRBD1 ASSSTGAPGNTIY
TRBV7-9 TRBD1 ASSLPGTDSAEAF
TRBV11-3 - ASSSGGDVWETQY
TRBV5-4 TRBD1 ASSSAGTASEGYT
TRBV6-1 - ASSEYYRAVTPLH
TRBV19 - AIRVGGLTGELF
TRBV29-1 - SVDTSGYGYT
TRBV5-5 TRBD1 ASSWGQEYEQY
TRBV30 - AWSPRGRSVRETQY
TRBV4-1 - ASSQDLAGTPYEQY
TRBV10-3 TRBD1 AIGGGAGYGYT
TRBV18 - ASSPPGNTIY
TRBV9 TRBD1 ASSVGQGVFAGYT
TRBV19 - ASSPSRANVLT
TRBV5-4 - ASSLWAGHGYT
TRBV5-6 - ASSLWGGMNYGYT
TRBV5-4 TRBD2 ASSLGLASTDTQY
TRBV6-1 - ASSEPQHTDTQY
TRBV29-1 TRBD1 SVGGGGYGYT
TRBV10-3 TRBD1 AISGDRDQPQH
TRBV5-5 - ASSLVGSSQETQY
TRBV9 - ASSVARQNTGELF
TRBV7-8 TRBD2 ASSPAGTYNEQF
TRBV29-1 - SVNAPSGATWHNQPQH
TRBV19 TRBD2 ASSPLAGEDNEQF
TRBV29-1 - SVAGAGKSNTGELF
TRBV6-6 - ASSYSTSGYTEAF
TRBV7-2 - ASSSQGKTEAF
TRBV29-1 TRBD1 SGGQGGVYGYT
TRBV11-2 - ASSQVLPADTQY
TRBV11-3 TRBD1 ASSSTGFGTEAF
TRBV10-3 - AISARGETQY
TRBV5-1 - ASSLRTYGETQY
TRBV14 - ASSQDREWVLRGYT
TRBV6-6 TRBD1 ASSYSGTVREQY